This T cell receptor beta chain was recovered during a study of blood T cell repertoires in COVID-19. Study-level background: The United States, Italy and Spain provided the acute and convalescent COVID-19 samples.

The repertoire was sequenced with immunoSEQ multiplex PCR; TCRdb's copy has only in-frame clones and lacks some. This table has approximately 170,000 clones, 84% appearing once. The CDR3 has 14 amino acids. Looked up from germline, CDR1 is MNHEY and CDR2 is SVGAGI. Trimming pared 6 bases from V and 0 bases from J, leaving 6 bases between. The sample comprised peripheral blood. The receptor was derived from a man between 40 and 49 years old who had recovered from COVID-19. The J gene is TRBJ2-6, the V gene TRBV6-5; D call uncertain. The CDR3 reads CASSISSGANVLTF. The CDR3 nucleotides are TGTGCCAGCAGCATTAGCTCTGGGGCCAACGTCCTGACTTTC.